Reported below is one T cell receptor (beta chain). Its antigen is not known. Trimming stripped 5 bases from V and 0 bases from J, with 6 bases between. CDR1 is SGHDT and CDR2 is YYEEEE in the germline V gene. The CDR3 length is 14 residues. Donors were drawn from the roughly 130-subject validation cohort, separate from the roughly 700-subject first cohort. Using immunoSEQ multiplex PCR, the repertoire was profiled, and TCRdb retains in-frame clones only, with some absent. The profile shows about 160,000 clones, 88% of them singletons. This entry belongs to a study of cytomegalovirus exposure and HLA in healthy donors. Study-wide results and limits: The dataset shows that most TCR sequences were rare, while some public TCRs occurred in many donors. A list of approximately 160 TCR beta chains associated with cytomegalovirus was given.

V and J are TRBV5-6 and TRBJ1-6; TRBD1 might be the D (6 bases). This receptor was identified in a man younger than 35 in good health and CMV-seronegative. The sequencing input was PBMCs. This chain's CDR3 is CASRGASYNSPLHF. The DNA of the CDR3 is TGTGCCAGCAGGGGGGCCTCCTATAATTCACCCCTCCACTTT.